The T cell receptor beta chain under discussion was sequenced for a study of blood T cell repertoires in COVID-19. The overall study: COVID-19 samples, acute and convalescent, were from the United States, Italy and Spain. PBMCs, B-cell-depleted T cells, or T cells provided the cDNA or gDNA that made up the material.

As originally analysed: Cell counts per sample came from amplifying reference gene primers. Some clones are missing from TCRdb's copy, which holds only in-frame ones; the method was immunoSEQ multiplex PCR. V, J and clone size reflect that table, while D and trimming were determined from the DNA. The sample includes around 140,000 clones, 80% to 90% of them seen just once. The V segment lost 2 bases and the J segment 5 bases; nucleotides outside the gene matches: 11. The V gene's germline CDR1 is SQVTM and CDR2 ANQGSEA. The CDR3 sequence is 15 residues long. V usage is TRBV29-1 and J usage is TRBJ2-7; TRBD1 matches 8 bases. The TCR sequence derives from a man aged 50-59 years who had recovered from COVID-19. Sequences were obtained from peripheral blood. CDR3 region: CSVEQPTGDVDEQYF. The CDR3, as DNA: TGCAGCGTTGAACAGCCGACAGGGGATGTTGACGAGCAGTACTTC.